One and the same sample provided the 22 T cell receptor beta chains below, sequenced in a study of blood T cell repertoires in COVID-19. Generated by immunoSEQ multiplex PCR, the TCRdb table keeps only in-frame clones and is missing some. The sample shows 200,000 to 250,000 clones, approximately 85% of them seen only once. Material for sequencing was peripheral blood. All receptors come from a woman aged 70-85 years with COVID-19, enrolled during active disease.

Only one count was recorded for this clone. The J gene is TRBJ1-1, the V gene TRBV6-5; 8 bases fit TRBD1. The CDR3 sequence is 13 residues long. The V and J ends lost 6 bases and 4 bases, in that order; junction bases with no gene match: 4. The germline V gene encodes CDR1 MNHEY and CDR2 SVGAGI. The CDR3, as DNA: TGTGCCAGCAGAACTGACAGGGGCACTGAAGCTTTCTTT. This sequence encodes CASRTDRGTEAFF.

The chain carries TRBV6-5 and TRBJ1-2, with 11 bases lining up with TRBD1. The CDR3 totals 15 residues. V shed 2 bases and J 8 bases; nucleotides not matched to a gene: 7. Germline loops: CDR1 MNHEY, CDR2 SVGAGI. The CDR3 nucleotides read TGTGCCAGCAGTTACCCCGGACAGGGGGCTTACGGCTACACCTTC. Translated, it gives CASSYPGQGAYGYTF.

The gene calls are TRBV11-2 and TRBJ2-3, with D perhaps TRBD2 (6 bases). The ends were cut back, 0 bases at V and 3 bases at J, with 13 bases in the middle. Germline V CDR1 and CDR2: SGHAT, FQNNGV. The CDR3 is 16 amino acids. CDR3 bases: TGTGCCAGCAGCTTAGATGCGGGGTCGGGAACAGATACGCAGTATTTT. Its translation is CASSLDAGSGTDTQYF.

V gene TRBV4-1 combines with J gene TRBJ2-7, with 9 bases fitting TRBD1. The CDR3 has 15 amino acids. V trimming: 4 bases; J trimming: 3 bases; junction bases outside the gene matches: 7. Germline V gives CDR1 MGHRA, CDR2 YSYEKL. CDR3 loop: CASSPLGQGFYEQYF. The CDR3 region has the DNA TGCGCCAGCAGCCCCCTGGGACAGGGCTTCTACGAGCAGTACTTC.

The CDR3 sequence: CASSPYRAKTTGELFF. Written as DNA, the CDR3 is TGCGCCAGCAGCCCTTACAGGGCCAAGACCACCGGGGAGCTGTTTTTT. This chain links TRBV4-1 with TRBJ2-2, with D possibly being TRBD1 (6 bases). The CDR3 covers 16 residues. Trimming stripped 4 bases from V and 4 bases from J, with 16 bases between. Germline CDR1 reads MGHRA; CDR2 reads YSYEKL.

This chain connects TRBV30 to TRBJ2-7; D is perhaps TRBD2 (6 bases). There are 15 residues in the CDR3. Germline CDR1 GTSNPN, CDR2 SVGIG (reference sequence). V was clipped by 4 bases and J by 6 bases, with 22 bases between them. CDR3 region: CAWKDPRRAGREQYF. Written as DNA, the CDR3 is TGTGCCTGGAAAGATCCCCGACGAGCGGGTCGCGAGCAGTACTTC.

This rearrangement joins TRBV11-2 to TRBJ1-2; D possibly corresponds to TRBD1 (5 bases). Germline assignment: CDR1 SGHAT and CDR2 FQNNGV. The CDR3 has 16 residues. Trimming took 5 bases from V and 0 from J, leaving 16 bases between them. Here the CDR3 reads CASSNRGGRANYGYTF. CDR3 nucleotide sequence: TGTGCCAGCAGCAACCGGGGGGGTAGGGCTAACTATGGCTACACCTTC.

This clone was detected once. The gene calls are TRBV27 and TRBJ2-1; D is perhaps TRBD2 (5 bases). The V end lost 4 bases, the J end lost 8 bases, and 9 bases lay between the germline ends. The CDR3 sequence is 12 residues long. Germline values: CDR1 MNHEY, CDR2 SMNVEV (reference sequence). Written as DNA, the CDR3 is TGTGCCAGCAGTTCTGTAGCGCATGAGCAGTTCTTC. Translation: CASSSVAHEQFF.

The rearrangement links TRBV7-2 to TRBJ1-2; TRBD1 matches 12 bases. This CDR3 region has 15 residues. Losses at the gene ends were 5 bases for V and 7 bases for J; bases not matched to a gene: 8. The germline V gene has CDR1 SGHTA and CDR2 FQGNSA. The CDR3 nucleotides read TGTGCCAGCAGCCCACCGGGACAGGGGGCGGTTGGCTACACCTTC. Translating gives CASSPPGQGAVGYTF.

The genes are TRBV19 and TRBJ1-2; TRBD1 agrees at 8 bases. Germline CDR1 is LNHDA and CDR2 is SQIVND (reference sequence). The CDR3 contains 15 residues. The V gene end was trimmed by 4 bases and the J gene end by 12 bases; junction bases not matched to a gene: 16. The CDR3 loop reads CASSTTPDRVGLDTF. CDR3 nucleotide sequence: TGTGCCAGTAGTACGACGCCGGACAGGGTCGGTCTGGACACCTTC.

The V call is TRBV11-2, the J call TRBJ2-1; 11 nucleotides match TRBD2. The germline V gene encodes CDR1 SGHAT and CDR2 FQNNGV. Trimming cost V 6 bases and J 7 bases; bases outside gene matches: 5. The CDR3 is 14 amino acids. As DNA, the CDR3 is TGTGCCAGCAGGAGACTAGCGGGGCGGAATGAGCAGTTCTTC. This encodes CASRRLAGRNEQFF.

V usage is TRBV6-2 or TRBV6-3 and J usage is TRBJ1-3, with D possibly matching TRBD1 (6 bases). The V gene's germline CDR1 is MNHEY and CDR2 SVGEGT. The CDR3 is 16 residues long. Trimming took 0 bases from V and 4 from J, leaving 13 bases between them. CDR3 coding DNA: TGTGCCAGCAGTTACTCTCCGACAGGTCGAGGAAACACCATATATTTT. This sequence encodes CASSYSPTGRGNTIYF.

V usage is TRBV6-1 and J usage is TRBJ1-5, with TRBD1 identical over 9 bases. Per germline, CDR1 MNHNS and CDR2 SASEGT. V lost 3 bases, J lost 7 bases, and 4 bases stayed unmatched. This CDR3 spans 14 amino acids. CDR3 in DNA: TGTGCCAGCAGTGAGAACAGGGGGCTACAGCCCCAGCATTTT. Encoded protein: CASSENRGLQPQHF.

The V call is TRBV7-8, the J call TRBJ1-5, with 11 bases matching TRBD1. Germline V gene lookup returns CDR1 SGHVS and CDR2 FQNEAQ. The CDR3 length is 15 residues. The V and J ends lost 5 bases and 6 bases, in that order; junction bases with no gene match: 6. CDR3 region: CASSLRTGGIQPQHF. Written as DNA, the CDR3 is TGTGCCAGCAGCCTCCGGACAGGGGGCATTCAGCCCCAGCATTTT. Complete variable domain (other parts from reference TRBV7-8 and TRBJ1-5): GAGVSQSPRYKVAKRGQDVALRCDPISGHVSLFWYQQALGQGPEFLTYFQNEAQLDKSGLPSDRFFAERPEGSVSTLKIQRTQQEDSAVYLCASSLRTGGIQPQHFGDGTRLSIL.

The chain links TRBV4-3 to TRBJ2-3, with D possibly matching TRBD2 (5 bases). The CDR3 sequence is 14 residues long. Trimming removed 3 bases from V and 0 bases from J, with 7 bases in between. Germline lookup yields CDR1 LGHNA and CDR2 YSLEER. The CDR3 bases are TGCGCCAGCAGCCAGGGAGTTAGCACAGATACGCAGTATTTT. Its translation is CASSQGVSTDTQYF.

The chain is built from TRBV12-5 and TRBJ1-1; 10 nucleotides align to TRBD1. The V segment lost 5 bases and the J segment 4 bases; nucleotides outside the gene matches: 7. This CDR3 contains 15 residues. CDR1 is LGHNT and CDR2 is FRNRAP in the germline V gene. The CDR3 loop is CASGARGQGPTEAFF. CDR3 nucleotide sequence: TGTGCTAGTGGTGCCCGGGGACAGGGGCCCACTGAAGCTTTCTTT.

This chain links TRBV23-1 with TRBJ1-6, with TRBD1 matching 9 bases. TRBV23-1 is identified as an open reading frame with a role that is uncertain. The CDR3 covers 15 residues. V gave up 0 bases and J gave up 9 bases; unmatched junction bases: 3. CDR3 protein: CASSQSRDRVSPLHF. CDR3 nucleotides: TGCGCCAGCAGTCAATCGAGGGACAGGGTTTCACCCCTCCACTTT.

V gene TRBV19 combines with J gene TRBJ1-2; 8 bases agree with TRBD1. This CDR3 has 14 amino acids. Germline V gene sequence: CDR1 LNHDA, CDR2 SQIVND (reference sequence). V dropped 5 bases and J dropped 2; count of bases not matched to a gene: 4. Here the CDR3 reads CASSVRGPNYGYTF. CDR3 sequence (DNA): TGTGCCAGTAGTGTCAGGGGGCCCAACTATGGCTACACCTTC. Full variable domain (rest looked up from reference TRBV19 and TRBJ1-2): DGGITQSPKYLFRKEGQNVTLSCEQNLNHDAMYWYRQDPGQGLRLIYYSQIVNDFQKGDIAEGYSVSREKKESFPLTVTSAQKNPTAFYLCASSVRGPNYGYTFGSGTRLTVV.

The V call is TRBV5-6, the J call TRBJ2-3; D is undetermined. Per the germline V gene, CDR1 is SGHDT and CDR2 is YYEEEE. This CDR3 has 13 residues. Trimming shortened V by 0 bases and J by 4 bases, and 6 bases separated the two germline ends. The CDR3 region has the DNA TGTGCCAGCAGCTTGGGTTCGGCAGATACGCAGTATTTT. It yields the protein CASSLGSADTQYF. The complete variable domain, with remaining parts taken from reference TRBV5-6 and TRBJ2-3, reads DAGVTQSPTHLIKTRGQQVTLRCSPKSGHDTVSWYQQALGQGPQFIFQYYEEEERQRGNFPDRFSGHQFPNYSSELNVNALLLGDSALYLCASSLGSADTQYFGPGTRLTVL.

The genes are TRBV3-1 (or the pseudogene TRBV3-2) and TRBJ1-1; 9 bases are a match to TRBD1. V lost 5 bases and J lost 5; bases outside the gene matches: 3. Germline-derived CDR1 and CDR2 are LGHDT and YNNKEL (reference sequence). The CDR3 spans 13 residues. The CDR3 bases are TGTGCCAGCAGCTACGGACAGGGGACTGAAGCTTTCTTT. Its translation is CASSYGQGTEAFF.

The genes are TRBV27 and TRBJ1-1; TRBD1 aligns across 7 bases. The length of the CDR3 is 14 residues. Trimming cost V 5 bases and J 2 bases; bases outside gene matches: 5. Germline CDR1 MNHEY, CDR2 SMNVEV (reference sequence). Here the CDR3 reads CASSQQGYNTEAFF. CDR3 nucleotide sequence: TGTGCCAGCAGTCAACAGGGGTATAACACTGAAGCTTTCTTT.

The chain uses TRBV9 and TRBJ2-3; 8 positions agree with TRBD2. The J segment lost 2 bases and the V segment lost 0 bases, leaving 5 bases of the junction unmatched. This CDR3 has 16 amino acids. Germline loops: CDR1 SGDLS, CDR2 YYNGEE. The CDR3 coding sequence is TGTGCCAGCAGCGTAGGTGCTAGCGGGTACACAGATACGCAGTATTTT. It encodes CASSVGASGYTDTQYF.